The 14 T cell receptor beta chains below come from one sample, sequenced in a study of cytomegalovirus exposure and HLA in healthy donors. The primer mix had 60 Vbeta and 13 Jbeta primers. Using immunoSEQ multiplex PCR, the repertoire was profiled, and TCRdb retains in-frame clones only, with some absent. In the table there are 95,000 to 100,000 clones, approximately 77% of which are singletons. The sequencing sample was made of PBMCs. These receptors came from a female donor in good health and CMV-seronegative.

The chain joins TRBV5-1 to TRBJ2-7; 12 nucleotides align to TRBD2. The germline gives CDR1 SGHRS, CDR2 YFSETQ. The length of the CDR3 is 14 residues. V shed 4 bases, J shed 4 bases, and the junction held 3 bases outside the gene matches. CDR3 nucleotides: TGCGCCAGCAGCCGGACTAGCGGGATTTACGAGCAGTACTTC. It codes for CASSRTSGIYEQYF.

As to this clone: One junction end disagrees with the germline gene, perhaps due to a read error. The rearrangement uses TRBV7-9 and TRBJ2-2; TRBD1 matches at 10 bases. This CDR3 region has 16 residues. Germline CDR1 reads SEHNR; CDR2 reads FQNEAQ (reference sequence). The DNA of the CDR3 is TGTTCCAGCAGCCTCCCGGGACAGGGGACCTCCGGGGAGCTGTTTTTT. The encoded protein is CSSSLPGQGTSGELFF.

CDR3 in DNA: TGTGCCAGCAGTTCGGGACTTCCAAACACTGAAGCTTTCTTT. This codes for CASSSGLPNTEAFF. The rearrangement joins TRBV6-5 to TRBJ1-1, with a possible D match to TRBD1 (5 bases). CDR3 size: 14 residues. Germline V gene sequence: CDR1 MNHEY, CDR2 SVGAGI. Trimming shortened V by 4 bases and J by 2 bases, and 11 bases separated the two germline ends.

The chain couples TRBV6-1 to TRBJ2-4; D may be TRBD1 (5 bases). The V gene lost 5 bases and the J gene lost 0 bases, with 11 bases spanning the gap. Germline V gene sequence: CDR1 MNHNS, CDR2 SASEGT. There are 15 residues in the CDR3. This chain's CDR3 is CASSPKTVAKNIQYF. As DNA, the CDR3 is TGTGCCAGCAGTCCAAAGACAGTAGCCAAAAACATTCAGTACTTC.

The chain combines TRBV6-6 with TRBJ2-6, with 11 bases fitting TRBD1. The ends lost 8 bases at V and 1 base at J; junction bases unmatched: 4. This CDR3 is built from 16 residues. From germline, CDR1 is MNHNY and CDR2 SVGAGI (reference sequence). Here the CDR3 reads CASGQGAISGANVLTF. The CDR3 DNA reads TGTGCCAGCGGACAGGGGGCGATATCTGGGGCCAACGTCCTGACTTTC.

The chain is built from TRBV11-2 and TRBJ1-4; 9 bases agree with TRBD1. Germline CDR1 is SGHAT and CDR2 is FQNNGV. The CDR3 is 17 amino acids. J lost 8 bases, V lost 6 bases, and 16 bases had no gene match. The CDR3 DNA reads TGTGCCAGCAGTTTCACAGGGGGCGATCGATACGGAGAAAAACTGTTTTTT. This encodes CASSFTGGDRYGEKLFF.

The CDR3 protein is CASSDGPGYGYTF. The DNA for the CDR3 is TGTGCCAGCAGTGACGGACCGGGGTATGGCTACACCTTC. This chain connects TRBV6-4 to TRBJ1-2; unclear D gene. The CDR3 length is 13 residues. V lost 2 bases to trimming and J lost 5 bases, with 9 bases between them. Germline CDR1 is MRHNA and CDR2 is SNTAGT.

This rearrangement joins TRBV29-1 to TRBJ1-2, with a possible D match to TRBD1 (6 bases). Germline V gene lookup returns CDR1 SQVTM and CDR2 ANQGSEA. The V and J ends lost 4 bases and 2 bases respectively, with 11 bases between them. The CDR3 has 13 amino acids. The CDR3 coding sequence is TGCAGCGTTGGGAAGGGGGTGAACTATGGCTACACCTTC. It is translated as CSVGKGVNYGYTF.

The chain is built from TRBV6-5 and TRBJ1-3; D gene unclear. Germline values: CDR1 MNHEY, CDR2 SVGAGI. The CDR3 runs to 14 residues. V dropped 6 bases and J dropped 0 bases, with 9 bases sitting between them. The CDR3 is CASRRRDSGNTIYF. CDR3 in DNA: TGTGCCAGCAGACGGAGGGACTCTGGAAACACCATATATTTT.

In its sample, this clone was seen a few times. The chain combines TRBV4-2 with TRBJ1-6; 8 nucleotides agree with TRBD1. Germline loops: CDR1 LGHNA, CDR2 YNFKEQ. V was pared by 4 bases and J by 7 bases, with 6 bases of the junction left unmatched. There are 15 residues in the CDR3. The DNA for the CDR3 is TGTGCCAGCAGCCTAGGGACAGGTGGCAATTCACCCCTCCACTTT. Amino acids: CASSLGTGGNSPLHF.

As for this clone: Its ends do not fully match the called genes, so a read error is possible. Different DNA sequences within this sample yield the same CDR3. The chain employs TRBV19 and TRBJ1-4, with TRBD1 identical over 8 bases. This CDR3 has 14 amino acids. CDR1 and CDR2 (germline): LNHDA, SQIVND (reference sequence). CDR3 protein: CASSMQGAGEKLFF. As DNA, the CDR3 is TGCGCCAGTAGTATGCAGGGGGCAGGTGAAAAACTGTTTTTT.

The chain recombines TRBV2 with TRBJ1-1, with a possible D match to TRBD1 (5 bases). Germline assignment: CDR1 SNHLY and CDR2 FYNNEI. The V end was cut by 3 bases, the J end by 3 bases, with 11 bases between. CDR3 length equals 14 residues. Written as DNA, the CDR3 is TGTGCCAGCAGTGATGCAGGGTCGTACACTGAAGCTTTCTTT. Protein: CASSDAGSYTEAFF.

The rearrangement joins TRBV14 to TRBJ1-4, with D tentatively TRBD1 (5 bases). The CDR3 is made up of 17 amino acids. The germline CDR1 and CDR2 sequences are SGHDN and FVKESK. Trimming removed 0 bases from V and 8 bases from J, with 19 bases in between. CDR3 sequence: CASSQDQGGGRLEKLFF. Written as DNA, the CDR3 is TGTGCCAGCAGCCAAGATCAGGGAGGAGGGAGGTTGGAAAAACTGTTTTTT.

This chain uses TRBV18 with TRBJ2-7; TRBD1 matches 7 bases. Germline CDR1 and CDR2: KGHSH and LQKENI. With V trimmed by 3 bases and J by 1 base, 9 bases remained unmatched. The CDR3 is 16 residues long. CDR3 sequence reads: CASSPVSQGKSYEQYF. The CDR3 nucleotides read TGTGCCAGCTCACCTGTGTCACAGGGGAAGTCCTACGAGCAGTACTTC.